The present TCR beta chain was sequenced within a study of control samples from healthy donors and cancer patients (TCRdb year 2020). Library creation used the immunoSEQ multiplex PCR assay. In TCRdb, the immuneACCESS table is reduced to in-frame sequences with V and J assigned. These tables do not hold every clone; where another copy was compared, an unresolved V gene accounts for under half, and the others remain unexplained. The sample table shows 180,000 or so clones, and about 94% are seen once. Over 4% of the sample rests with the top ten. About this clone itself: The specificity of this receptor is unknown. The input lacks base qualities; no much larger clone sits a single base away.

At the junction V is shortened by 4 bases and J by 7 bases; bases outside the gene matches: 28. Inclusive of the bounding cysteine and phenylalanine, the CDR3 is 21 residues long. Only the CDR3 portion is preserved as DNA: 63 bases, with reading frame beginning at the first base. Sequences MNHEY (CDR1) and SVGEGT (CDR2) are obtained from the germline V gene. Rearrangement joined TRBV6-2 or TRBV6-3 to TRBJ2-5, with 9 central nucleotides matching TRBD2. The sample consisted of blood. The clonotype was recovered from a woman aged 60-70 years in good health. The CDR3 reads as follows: CASSSTLRRGLGGGAIGTQYF. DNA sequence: TGTGCCAGCAGTTCGACCCTTCGTCGCGGCCTTGGCGGGGGGGCGATTGGGACCCAGTACTTC.